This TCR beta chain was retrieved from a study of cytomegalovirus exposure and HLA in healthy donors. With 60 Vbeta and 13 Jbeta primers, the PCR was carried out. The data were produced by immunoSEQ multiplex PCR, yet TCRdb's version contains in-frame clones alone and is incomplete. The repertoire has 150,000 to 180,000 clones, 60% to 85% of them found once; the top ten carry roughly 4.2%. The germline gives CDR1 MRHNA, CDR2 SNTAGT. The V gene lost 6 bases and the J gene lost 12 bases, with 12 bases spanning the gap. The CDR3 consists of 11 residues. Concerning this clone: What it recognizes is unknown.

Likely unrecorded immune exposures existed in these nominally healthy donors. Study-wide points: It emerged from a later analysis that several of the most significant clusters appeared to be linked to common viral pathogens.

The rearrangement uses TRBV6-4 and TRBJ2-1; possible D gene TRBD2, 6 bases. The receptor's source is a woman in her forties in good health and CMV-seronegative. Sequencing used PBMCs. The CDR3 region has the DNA TGTGCCAGCAGCGAGGCCGGGAGGCAGTTCTTC. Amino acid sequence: CASSEAGRQFF.